The 17 T cell receptor beta chains given below trace back to one sample, sequenced in a study of T cell responses to AZD1222 COVID-19 vaccine. Profiling relied on immunoSEQ multiplex PCR, and the TCRdb table lists in-frame clones only, not all of them. Here the sample spans over 120,000 clones, approximately 94% being singletons. Specimen: peripheral blood, collected on day 0 of AZD1222 vaccination. These receptors were collected from an adult in good health.

The chain employs TRBV7-2 and TRBJ1-1; D call uncertain. The CDR3 spans 13 residues. CDR1 and CDR2 (germline): SGHTA, FQGNSA. V shed 8 bases and J shed 4 bases, with 14 bases lying between them. CDR3 bases: TGTGCCAGCTCGCGGGCCGAACGCACTGAAGCTTTCTTT. Amino acid sequence: CASSRAERTEAFF.

This clone was seen once. The V gene is TRBV5-6, the J gene TRBJ2-3; TRBD1 matches 8 bases. Germline V gene lookup returns CDR1 SGHDT and CDR2 YYEEEE. The CDR3 sequence is 18 residues long. Losses at the gene ends were 0 bases for V and 0 bases for J; bases not matched to a gene: 9. Written as DNA, the CDR3 is TGTGCCAGCAGCTTGGGCGGTTACAGGGGGATTAGCACAGATACGCAGTATTTT. This codes for CASSLGGYRGISTDTQYF.

The chain uses TRBV5-4 and TRBJ1-4, with a weak D call TRBD1 (5 bases). The CDR3 runs 15 residues. Looked up from germline, CDR1 is SGHNT and CDR2 is YYREEE (reference sequence). The V end lost 4 bases, the J end lost 0 bases, and 10 bases lay between the germline ends. CDR3 nucleotide sequence: TGTGCCAGCAGCACCGGGACTGCAACTAATGAAAAACTGTTTTTT. It encodes CASSTGTATNEKLFF.

V is TRBV19 and J is TRBJ1-5; D is uncertain. Trimming shortened V by 1 base and J by 5 bases, and 3 bases separated the two germline ends. The CDR3 has 12 amino acids. The germline V gene has CDR1 LNHDA and CDR2 SQIVND (reference sequence). Here the CDR3 DNA reads TGTGCCAGTAGTATAGTGGATCAGCCCCAGCATTTT. Protein: CASSIVDQPQHF. Drawing the rest from reference TRBV19 and TRBJ1-5, the complete variable domain is DGGITQSPKYLFRKEGQNVTLSCEQNLNHDAMYWYRQDPGQGLRLIYYSQIVNDFQKGDIAEGYSVSREKKESFPLTVTSAQKNPTAFYLCASSIVDQPQHFGDGTRLSIL.

This clone was seen a handful of times. The rearrangement links TRBV19 to TRBJ2-1; 8 bases are a match to TRBD1. CDR3 length equals 17 residues. J gave up 1 base and V 7 bases, and 12 bases lay outside the gene matches. Germline values: CDR1 LNHDA, CDR2 SQIVND (reference sequence). The CDR3 loop is CASKFTGGRSSYNEQFF. CDR3 in DNA: TGTGCCAGTAAGTTCACAGGGGGTAGGTCTTCCTACAATGAGCAGTTCTTC.

The chain recombines TRBV4-2 with TRBJ2-3, with a possible D match to TRBD1 (6 bases). Between the trimmed V and J ends, which lost 0 bases and 2 bases, there was a span of 12 bases. The CDR3 is made up of 16 amino acids. The germline gives CDR1 LGHNA, CDR2 YNFKEQ. The CDR3 DNA is TGTGCCAGCAGCCAAGAGGTCAGGGGAACCACAGATACGCAGTATTTT. As protein: CASSQEVRGTTDTQYF.

This clone appeared a few times. The chain combines TRBV6-5 with TRBJ1-6; 7 bases align to TRBD1. The CDR3 extends over 15 amino acids. J gave up 6 bases and V 10 bases, and 12 bases lay outside the gene matches. From germline, CDR1 is MNHEY and CDR2 SVGAGI. CDR3 in amino acids: CATEMDAGGNSPLHF. The CDR3 DNA follows: TGTGCCACCGAAATGGACGCAGGGGGTAATTCACCCCTCCACTTT.

The chain is built from TRBV6-1 and TRBJ2-1; weak D call: TRBD2 (7 bases). CDR1 and CDR2 (germline): MNHNS, SASEGT. The ends were cut back, 4 bases at V and 0 bases at J, with 16 bases in the middle. This CDR3 is built from 17 residues. The DNA of the CDR3 is TGTGCCAGCAGTGCCGGTGGGGGGGGCCCCTCCTACAATGAGCAGTTCTTC. Its translation is CASSAGGGGPSYNEQFF.

This chain uses TRBV24-1 with TRBJ1-1; unclear D gene. V shed 12 bases and J shed 6 bases, with 13 bases lying between them. This CDR3 is built from 11 residues. CDR1 KGHDR and CDR2 SFDVKD come from the germline V gene. CDR3 in DNA: TGTGCCTCCCGAGGAGGGTCTGAAGCTTTCTTT. Translating it yields CASRGGSEAFF.

The V and J genes are TRBV9 and TRBJ2-3; D possibly uses TRBD1 or TRBD2 (6 bases each). The length of the CDR3 is 15 residues. Germline-derived CDR1 and CDR2 are SGDLS and YYNGEE. The V end was cut by 2 bases, the J end by 3 bases, with 13 bases between. CDR3 residues: CASSVGGRRTDTQYF. The CDR3, as DNA: TGTGCCAGCAGCGTTGGGGGGCGCCGAACAGATACGCAGTATTTT.

The CDR3, as DNA: TGTGCCTGGAGTTTCTCCGGGAACGAGCAGTACTTC. Its translation is CAWSFSGNEQYF. The chain couples TRBV30 to TRBJ2-7, with a tentative D call TRBD2 (5 bases). V was pared by 2 bases and J by 5 bases, with 10 bases between. The germline V gene has CDR1 GTSNPN and CDR2 SVGIG (reference sequence). This CDR3 spans 12 amino acids.

V usage is TRBV19 and J usage is TRBJ2-3; TRBD2 aligns across 10 bases. Germline V lookup: CDR1 LNHDA, CDR2 SQIVND (reference sequence). CDR3 length: 17 amino acids. V gave up 3 bases and J gave up 2 bases; unmatched junction bases: 8. The CDR3, as DNA: TGTGCCAGTAGTATGGTTAGCGGGGGGCCACTCACAGATACGCAGTATTTT. Protein sequence: CASSMVSGGPLTDTQYF.

The chain employs TRBV7-9 and TRBJ2-5; no clear D gene. The V gene lost 2 bases and the J gene lost 4 bases, with 14 bases spanning the gap. The CDR3 totals 15 residues. Germline V CDR1 and CDR2: SEHNR, FQNEAQ (reference sequence). The CDR3 loop is CASSLQLLGRETQYF. CDR3 nucleotides: TGTGCCAGCAGCTTACAGTTATTGGGCCGAGAGACCCAGTACTTC.

The chain joins TRBV27 to TRBJ2-7; tentatively, D is TRBD1 (6 bases). The CDR3 loop spans 14 amino acids. CDR1 is MNHEY, CDR2 SMNVEV, per germline (reference sequence). V lost 5 bases, J lost 2 bases, and 13 bases lay in between. The CDR3 protein is CASSKIQGAYEQYF. The DNA for the CDR3 is TGTGCCAGCAGTAAGATACAGGGAGCCTACGAGCAGTACTTC.

The V call is TRBV19, the J call TRBJ1-2, with TRBD1 matching 7 bases. Germline CDR1 and CDR2: LNHDA and SQIVND (reference sequence). This CDR3 contains 17 residues. The V gene end was trimmed by 2 bases and the J gene end by 4 bases; junction bases not matched to a gene: 13. The CDR3 DNA sequence: TGTGCCAGTAGTATAATTAACCGGGACAGTCCACCCTATGGCTACACCTTC. This translates into CASSIINRDSPPYGYTF.

By share of the sample, this clone is medium-sized. The rearrangement links TRBV7-2 to TRBJ1-5; D may be TRBD1 (6 bases). The CDR3 contains 15 residues. With 1 base removed from V and 3 bases from J, the gap between germline ends came to 10 bases. The V gene's germline CDR1 is SGHTA and CDR2 FQGNSA. The DNA for the CDR3 is TGTGCCAGCAGCTTAGAACGGGGGCTCAATCAGCCCCAGCATTTT. Its protein product is CASSLERGLNQPQHF.

The V gene is TRBV19, the J gene TRBJ1-5; D is unresolved. The V gene lost 1 base and the J gene lost 6 bases, with 4 bases spanning the gap. The CDR3 spans 12 residues. Per germline, CDR1 LNHDA and CDR2 SQIVND (reference sequence). The CDR3 region has the DNA TGTGCCAGTAGTATAGTAGGTCAGCCCCAGCATTTT. Translation gives CASSIVGQPQHF.